This TCR beta chain comes out of a study of blood T cells in healthy people across ages. Study results and limitations: Age advanced and TCR beta diversity per million T cells fell, roughly linearly. Unsorted PBMCs blocked a conclusive comparison of naive and antigen-experienced cells.

Then a second PCR, running roughly 7 to 11 cycles, was carried out with a sample-barcoded 5' primer and a J-beta primer mix. Through a template-switch adaptor with 12 random nucleotides, each cDNA molecule received a tag. TCRdb re-analysed the 5' RACE reads in MiXCR, keeping a single row per CDR3 protein. The sample records some 1.8 million distinct CDR3 sequences, more than 35% being singletons. A note on this clonotype: As yet, its antigen is unknown.

Peripheral blood, 9.5 to 10 milliliters per donor, was collected. The V gene's germline CDR1 is LGHNA and CDR2 YSLEER. This CDR3 contains 17 residues. The V and J ends lost 4 bases and 1 base respectively, with 16 bases between them. The V call is TRBV4-3, the J call TRBJ2-2; D is possibly TRBD1 or TRBD2 (5 bases each). Material: blood. The clonotype was recovered from a human donor in good health. The chain's CDR3 is CASSRLSGTQNTGELFF. CDR3 DNA sequence: TGCGCCAGCAGCCGGCTGAGTGGGACGCAGAACACCGGGGAGCTGTTTTTT.